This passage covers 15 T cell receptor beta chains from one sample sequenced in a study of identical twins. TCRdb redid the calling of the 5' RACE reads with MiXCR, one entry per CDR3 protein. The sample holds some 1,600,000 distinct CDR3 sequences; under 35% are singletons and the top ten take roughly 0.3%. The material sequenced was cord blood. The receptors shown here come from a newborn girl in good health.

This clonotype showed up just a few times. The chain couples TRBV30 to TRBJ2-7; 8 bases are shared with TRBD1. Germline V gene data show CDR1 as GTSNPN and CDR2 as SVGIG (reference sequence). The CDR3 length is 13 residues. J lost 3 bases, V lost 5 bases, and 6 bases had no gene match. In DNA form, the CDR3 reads TGTGCCTGGTCGACAGGGGCGATCTACGAGCAGTACTTC. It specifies CAWSTGAIYEQYF.

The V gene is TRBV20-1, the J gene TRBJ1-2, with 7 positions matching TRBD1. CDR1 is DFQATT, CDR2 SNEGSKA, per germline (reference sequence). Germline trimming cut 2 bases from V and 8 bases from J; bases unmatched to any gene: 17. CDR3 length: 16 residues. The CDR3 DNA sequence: TGCAGTGCTAGACAAACCGACAGGGCCCTATTCCAGGGCTACACCTTC. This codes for CSARQTDRALFQGYTF.

The CDR3 sequence is CSARSDYTYEQYF. The CDR3 region has the DNA TGCAGTGCTAGATCGGACTATACCTACGAGCAGTACTTC. The chain couples TRBV20-1 to TRBJ2-7, with a possible D match to TRBD2 (6 bases). V lost 2 bases and J 2 bases, leaving 10 bases between the germline ends. Germline V lookup: CDR1 DFQATT, CDR2 SNEGSKA (reference sequence). This CDR3 spans 13 amino acids.

Here the CDR3 reads CASSLGLFGELFF. The CDR3 DNA reads TGTGCCAGCAGCTTAGGCCTATTCGGGGAGCTGTTTTTT. The genes are TRBV7-2 and TRBJ2-2; D call uncertain. V shed 1 base and J shed 7 bases, with 7 bases lying between them. The CDR3 loop spans 13 amino acids. Germline V gene data show CDR1 as SGHTA and CDR2 as FQGNSA.

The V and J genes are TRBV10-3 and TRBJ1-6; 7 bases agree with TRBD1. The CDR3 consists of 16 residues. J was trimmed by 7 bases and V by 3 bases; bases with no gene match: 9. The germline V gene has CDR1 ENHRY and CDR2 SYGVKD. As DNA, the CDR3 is TGTGCCATCAGTGATGACAGGGCCTCTTTGAATTCACCCCTCCACTTT. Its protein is CAISDDRASLNSPLHF.

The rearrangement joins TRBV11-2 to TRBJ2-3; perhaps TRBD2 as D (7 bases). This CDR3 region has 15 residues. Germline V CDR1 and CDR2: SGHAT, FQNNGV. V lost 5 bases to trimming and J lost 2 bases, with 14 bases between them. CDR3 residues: CASSKGGADTDTQYF. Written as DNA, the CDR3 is TGTGCCAGCAGCAAGGGGGGGGCAGACACAGATACGCAGTATTTT.

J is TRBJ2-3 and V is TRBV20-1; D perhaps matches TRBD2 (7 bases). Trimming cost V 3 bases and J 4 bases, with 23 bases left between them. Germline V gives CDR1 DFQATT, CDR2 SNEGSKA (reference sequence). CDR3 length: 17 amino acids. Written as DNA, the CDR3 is TGCAGTGCTAGCCTTAATTTATCGGGGGGCTTGGCAGATACGCAGTATTTT. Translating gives CSASLNLSGGLADTQYF.

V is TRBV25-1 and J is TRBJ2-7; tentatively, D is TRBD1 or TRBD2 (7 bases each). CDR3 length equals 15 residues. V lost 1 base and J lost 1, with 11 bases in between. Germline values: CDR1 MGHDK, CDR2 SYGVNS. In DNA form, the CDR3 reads TGTGCCAGCAGTGAATCCCAGGGGGGGTCCTACGAGCAGTACTTC. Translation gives CASSESQGGSYEQYF.

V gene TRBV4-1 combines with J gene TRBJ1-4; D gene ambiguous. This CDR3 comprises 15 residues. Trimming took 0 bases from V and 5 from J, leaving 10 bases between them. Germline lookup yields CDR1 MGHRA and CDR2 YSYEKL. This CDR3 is CASSQDRSLNEKLFF. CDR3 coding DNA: TGCGCCAGCAGCCAAGATCGCTCGTTAAATGAAAAACTGTTTTTT.

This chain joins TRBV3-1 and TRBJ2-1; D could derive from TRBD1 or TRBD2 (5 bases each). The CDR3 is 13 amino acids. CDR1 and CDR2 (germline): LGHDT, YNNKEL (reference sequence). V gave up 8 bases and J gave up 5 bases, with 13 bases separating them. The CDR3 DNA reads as TGTGCCAGCCTCGGGGCGAGAAACAATGAGCAGTTCTTC. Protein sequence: CASLGARNNEQFF.

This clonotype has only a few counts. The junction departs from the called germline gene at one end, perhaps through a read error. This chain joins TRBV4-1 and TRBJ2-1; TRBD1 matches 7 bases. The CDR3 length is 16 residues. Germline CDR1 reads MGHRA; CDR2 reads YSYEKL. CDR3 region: CASSQEQQGRGNVQFF. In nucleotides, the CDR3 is TGCGCCAGCAGCCAAGAGCAACAGGGGAGAGGCAATGTGCAGTTCTTC.

CDR3 in amino acids: CASSFLPSRGSSGNTIYF. Written as DNA, the CDR3 is TGTGCCAGCAGTTTTCTCCCCTCAAGGGGGAGCTCTGGAAACACCATATATTTT. The V gene is TRBV28, the J gene TRBJ1-3; TRBD1 is a possible D gene (6 bases). Deletions cut 3 bases from V and 0 bases from J, with 18 bases between. The CDR3 covers 18 residues. The germline CDR1 and CDR2 sequences are MDHEN and SYDVKM.

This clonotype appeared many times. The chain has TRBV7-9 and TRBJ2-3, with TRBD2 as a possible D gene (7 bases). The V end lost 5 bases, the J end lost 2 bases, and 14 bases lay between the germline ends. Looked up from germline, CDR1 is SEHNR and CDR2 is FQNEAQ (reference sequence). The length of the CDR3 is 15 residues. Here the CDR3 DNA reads TGTGCCAGCAGCCGCGGGGGCTCTTCCACAGATACGCAGTATTTT. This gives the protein CASSRGGSSTDTQYF.

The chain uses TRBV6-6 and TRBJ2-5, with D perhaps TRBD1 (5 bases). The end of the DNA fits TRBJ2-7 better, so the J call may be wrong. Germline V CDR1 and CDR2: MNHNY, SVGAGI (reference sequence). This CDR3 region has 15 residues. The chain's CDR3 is CASSYSIGAPYEQYF. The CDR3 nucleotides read TGTGCCAGCAGTTACTCGATAGGGGCCCCCTACGAGCAGTACTTC.

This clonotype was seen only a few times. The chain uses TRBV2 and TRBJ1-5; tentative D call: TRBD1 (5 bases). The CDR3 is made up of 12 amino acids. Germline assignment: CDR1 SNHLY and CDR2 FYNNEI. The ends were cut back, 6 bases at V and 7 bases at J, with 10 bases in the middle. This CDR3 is CASSQTVQPQHF. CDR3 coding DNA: TGTGCCAGCAGCCAGACAGTCCAGCCCCAGCATTTT.